This TCR beta chain appears in the sequencing data of a study of beta chain features in type 1 diabetes. Germline CDR1 MNHEY, CDR2 SVGAGI. This CDR3 spans 14 amino acids. V trimming: 6 bases; J trimming: 1 base; junction bases outside the gene matches: 5. Expressed TCRB transcripts were sequenced, since all the RNA that had been isolated was reverse transcribed. Assay: immunoSEQ multiplex PCR; the TCRdb copy retains only in-frame clones and omits some. The sample carries hundreds of thousands of clones, 12% to 15% recorded once. The source of this sequence is a man aged 25-45 years in good health. The chain carries TRBV6-5 and TRBJ1-1; the match to TRBD1 covers 7 bases. What was sequenced was central memory CD4+ T cells from blood. CDR3 nucleotide sequence: TGTGCCAGCAGACACCGACAGGGGAACACTGAAGCTTTCTTT. Translating gives CASRHRQGNTEAFF.